This TCR beta chain came from a study of early T cells in non-severe SARS-CoV-2 infection. Study-wide results and limits: Matching with VDJdb favored anti-spike CD8 responses (missing private and CD4 specificities).

The table lists this clonotype with many counts. Its antigen remains unknown. CDR1 and CDR2 from the germline V gene are SGHRS and YFSETQ. The CDR3 is 15 residues long. Between the trimmed V and J ends, which lost 0 bases and 3 bases, there was a span of 9 bases. Unique molecular identifiers (one per individual cDNA molecule) were attached. TCRdb independently ran MiXCR on the 5' RACE reads; one entry per CDR3 protein. This sample yields about 70,000 distinct CDR3 sequences, of which 3.5% to 6% are seen a single time; under 4% belongs to the top ten. Sequenced here: whole blood, sampled at baseline. The chain joins TRBV5-1 to TRBJ2-2; D unclear. This sequence was found in an adult who was a healthcare worker with PCR-confirmed SARS-CoV-2 infection or an uninfected control (not recorded which). The donor label of this sample is uncertain. The CDR3 sequence: CASSLEGSYTGELFF. CDR3 bases: TGCGCCAGCAGCTTGGAGGGCAGTTACACCGGGGAGCTGTTTTTT.